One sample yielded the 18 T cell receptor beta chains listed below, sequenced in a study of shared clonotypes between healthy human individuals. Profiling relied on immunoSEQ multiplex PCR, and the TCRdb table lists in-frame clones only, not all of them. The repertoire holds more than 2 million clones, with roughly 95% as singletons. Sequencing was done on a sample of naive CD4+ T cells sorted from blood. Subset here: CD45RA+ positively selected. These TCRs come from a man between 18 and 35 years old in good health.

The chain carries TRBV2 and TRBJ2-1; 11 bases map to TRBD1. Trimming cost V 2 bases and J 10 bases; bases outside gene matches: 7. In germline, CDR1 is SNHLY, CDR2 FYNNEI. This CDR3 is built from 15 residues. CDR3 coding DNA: TGTGCCAGCAGTGAATTCGGACAGGGGGCGCGGGAGCAGTTCTTC. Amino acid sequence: CASSEFGQGAREQFF.

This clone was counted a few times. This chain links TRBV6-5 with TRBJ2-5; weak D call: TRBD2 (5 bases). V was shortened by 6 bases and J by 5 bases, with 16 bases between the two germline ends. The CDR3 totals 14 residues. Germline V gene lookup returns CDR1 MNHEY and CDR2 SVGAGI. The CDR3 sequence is CASSLLAPGETQYF. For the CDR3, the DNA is TGTGCCAGCAGCCTTCTAGCCCCGGGGGAGACCCAGTACTTC.

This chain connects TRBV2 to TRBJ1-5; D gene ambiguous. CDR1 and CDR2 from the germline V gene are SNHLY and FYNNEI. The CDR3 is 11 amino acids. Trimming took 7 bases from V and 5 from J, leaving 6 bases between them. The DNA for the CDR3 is TGTGCCAGCATGACGGATCAGCCCCAGCATTTT. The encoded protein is CASMTDQPQHF. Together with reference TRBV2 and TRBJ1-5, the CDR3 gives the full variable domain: EPEVTQTPSHQVTQMGQEVILRCVPISNHLYFYWYRQILGQKVEFLVSFYNNEISEKSEIFDDQFSVERPDGSNFTLKIRSTKLEDSAMYFCASMTDQPQHFGDGTRLSIL.

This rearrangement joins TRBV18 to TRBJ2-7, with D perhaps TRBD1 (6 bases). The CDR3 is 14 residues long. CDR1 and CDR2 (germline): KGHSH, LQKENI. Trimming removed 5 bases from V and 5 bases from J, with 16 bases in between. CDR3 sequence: CASSKDRMVDEQYF. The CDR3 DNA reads TGTGCCAGCTCAAAAGACAGGATGGTCGACGAGCAGTACTTC.

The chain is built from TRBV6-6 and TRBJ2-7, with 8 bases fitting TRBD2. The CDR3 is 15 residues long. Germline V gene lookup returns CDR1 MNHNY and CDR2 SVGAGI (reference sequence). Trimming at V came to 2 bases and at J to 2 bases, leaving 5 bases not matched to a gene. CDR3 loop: CASSYDQRGPYEQYF. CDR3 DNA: TGTGCCAGCAGTTACGACCAGCGGGGGCCCTACGAGCAGTACTTC.

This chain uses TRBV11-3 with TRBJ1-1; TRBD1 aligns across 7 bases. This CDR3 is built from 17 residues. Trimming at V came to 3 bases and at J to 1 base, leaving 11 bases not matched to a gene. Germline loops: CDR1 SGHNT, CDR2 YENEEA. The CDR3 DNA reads TGTGCCAGCAGCTTTTGGCAGGGGGTCAGGGCGAACACTGAAGCTTTCTTT. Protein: CASSFWQGVRANTEAFF.

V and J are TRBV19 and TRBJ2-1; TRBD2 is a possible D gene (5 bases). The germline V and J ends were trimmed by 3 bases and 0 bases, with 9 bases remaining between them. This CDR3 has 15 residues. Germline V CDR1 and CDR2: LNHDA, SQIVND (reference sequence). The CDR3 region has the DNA TGTGCCAGTAGTATGGACTCCCGCTCCTACAATGAGCAGTTCTTC. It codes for CASSMDSRSYNEQFF.

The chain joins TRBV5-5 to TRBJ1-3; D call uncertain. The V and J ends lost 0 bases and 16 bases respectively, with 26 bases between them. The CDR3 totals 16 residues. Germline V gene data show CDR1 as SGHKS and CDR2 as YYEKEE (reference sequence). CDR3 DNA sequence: TGTGCCAGCAGCTTGGTCTCTTTTTATAGCGGGCCGTCTCCCTATTTT. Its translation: CASSLVSFYSGPSPYF.

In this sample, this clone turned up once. CDR3 in amino acids: CASSLDWGNYGYTF. The DNA of the CDR3 is TGTGCCAGCAGCTTGGATTGGGGCAACTATGGCTACACCTTC. This chain joins TRBV5-4 and TRBJ1-2; D may be TRBD1 (5 bases). V was shortened by 0 bases and J by 2 bases, with 8 bases between the two germline ends. The CDR3 extends over 14 amino acids. The germline gives CDR1 SGHNT, CDR2 YYREEE (reference sequence).

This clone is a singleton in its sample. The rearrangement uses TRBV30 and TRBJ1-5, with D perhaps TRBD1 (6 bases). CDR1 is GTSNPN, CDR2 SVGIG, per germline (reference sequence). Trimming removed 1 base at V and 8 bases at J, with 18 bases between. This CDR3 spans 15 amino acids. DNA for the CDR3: TGTGCCTGGAGTGCCGGGACACCAGGAAAGAAGCCCCAGCATTTT. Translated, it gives CAWSAGTPGKKPQHF.

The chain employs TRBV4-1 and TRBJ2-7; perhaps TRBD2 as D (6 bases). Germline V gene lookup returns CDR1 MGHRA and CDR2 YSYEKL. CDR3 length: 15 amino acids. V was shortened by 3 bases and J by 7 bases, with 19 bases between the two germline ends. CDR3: CASSQIGSGRGEQYF. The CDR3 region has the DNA TGCGCCAGCAGCCAGATAGGGTCGGGTCGGGGGGAGCAGTACTTC.

The DNA of the CDR3 is TGTGCCACCCGGATGGCAGCCAATGGAAACACCATATATTTT. Residues: CATRMAANGNTIYF. The V call is TRBV27, the J call TRBJ1-3; no clear D. V lost 10 bases and J 3 bases, leaving 16 bases between the germline ends. Germline loops: CDR1 MNHEY, CDR2 SMNVEV (reference sequence). The CDR3 is made up of 14 amino acids.

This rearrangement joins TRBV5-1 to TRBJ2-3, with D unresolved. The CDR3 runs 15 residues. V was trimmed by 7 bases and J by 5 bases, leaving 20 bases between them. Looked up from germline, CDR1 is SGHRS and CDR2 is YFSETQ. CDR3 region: CASRIPLDVGDTQYF. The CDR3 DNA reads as TGCGCCAGCCGAATACCTTTAGACGTGGGAGATACGCAGTATTTT.

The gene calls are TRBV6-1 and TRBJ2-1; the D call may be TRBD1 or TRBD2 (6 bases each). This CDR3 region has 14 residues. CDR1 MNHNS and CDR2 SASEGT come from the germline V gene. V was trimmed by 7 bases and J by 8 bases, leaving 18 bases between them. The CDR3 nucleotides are TGTGCCAGCACACGAAGCAGGGGAGGAGATGAGCAGTTCTTC. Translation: CASTRSRGGDEQFF.

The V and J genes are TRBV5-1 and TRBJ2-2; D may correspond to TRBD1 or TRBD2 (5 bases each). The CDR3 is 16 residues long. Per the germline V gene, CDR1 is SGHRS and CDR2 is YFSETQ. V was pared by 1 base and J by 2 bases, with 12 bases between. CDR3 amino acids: CASSLYGASNTGELFF. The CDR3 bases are TGCGCCAGCAGCTTGTACGGGGCCAGTAACACCGGGGAGCTGTTTTTT.

DNA for the CDR3: TGTGCCAGCAGGGCGAGCGGGGGGTTTGAGACCCAGTACTTC. This translates into CASRASGGFETQYF. The J gene is TRBJ2-5, the V gene TRBV2; 9 nucleotides line up with TRBD2. The junction had 7 bases not matched to a gene; V was cut back by 6 bases and J by 5 bases. This CDR3 has 14 residues. Germline loops: CDR1 SNHLY, CDR2 FYNNEI.

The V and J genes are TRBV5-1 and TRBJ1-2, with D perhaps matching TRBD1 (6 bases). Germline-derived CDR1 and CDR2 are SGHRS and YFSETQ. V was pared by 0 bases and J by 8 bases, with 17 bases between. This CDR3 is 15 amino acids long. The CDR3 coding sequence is TGCGCCAGCAGCTTGGCCGGCAGGGGTTCAGAAGGCTACACCTTC. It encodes CASSLAGRGSEGYTF.

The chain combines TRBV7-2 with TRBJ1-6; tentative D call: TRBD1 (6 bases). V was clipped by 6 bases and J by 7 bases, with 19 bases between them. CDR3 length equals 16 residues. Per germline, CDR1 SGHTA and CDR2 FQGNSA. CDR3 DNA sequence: TGTGCCAGCAGGCCCCGGGAAGGGGGGCGAAATTCACCCCTCCACTTT. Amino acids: CASRPREGGRNSPLHF.